Below are 31 T cell receptor beta chains sequenced from a single sample in a study of T cells in Graves' hyperthyroidism and ophthalmopathy. RNA transcripts gave rise to amplified TCR beta CDR3 regions. During a first-round RT-PCR of the TCR CDR3, the HTBI primer set was used. MiXCR was run by TCRdb on the multiplex PCR reads, yielding one entry per CDR3 protein. The repertoire consists of about 640,000 distinct CDR3 sequences, with about 20% occurring once and the leading ten covering under 35%. Sequencing used blood. These TCRs come from a man younger than 45 with Graves' ophthalmopathy.

This clonotype appeared a few times. The chain has TRBV28 and TRBJ1-5, with 7 bases lining up with TRBD1. The junction had 4 bases not matched to a gene; V was cut back by 0 bases and J by 2 bases. The CDR3 has 16 residues. CDR1 MDHEN and CDR2 SYDVKM come from the germline V gene. The CDR3 coding sequence is TGTGCCAGCAGTTTATGGGGGCAGGGGGGCAATCAGCCCCAGCATTTT. It translates to CASSLWGQGGNQPQHF.

The table lists this clonotype with many counts. The rearrangement links TRBV28 to TRBJ1-1; possibly TRBD1 for D (5 bases). Germline loops: CDR1 MDHEN, CDR2 SYDVKM. V was cut by 3 bases and J by 3 bases, with 17 bases left in between. This CDR3 spans 16 amino acids. CDR3: CASSFFGPGKDTEAFF. CDR3 sequence (DNA): TGTGCCAGCAGTTTCTTTGGGCCAGGGAAGGACACTGAAGCTTTCTTT.

This clonotype was counted between two and nine times. This chain joins TRBV5-1 and TRBJ2-3; TRBD2 matches at 11 bases. In germline, CDR1 is SGHRS, CDR2 YFSETQ. This CDR3 has 17 amino acids. V lost 2 bases, J lost 6 bases, and 11 bases stayed unmatched. CDR3 residues: CASSFSIAGGPGDTQYF. CDR3 bases: TGCGCCAGCAGCTTCTCGATAGCGGGAGGGCCAGGTGATACGCAGTATTTT. Full variable domain (rest looked up from reference TRBV5-1 and TRBJ2-3): KAGVTQTPRYLIKTRGQQVTLSCSPISGHRSVSWYQQTPGQGLQFLFEYFSETQRNKGNFPGRFSGRQFSNSRSEMNVSTLELGDSALYLCASSFSIAGGPGDTQYFGPGTRLTVL.

This clonotype was detected many times. V and J are TRBV3-1 and TRBJ2-1; D is perhaps TRBD1 (5 bases). Trimming stripped 0 bases from V and 3 bases from J, with 15 bases between. Germline CDR1 is LGHDT and CDR2 is YNNKEL (reference sequence). This CDR3 comprises 17 residues. The CDR3 sequence is CASSQERSAGIYNEQFF. The DNA for the CDR3 is TGTGCCAGCAGCCAAGAAAGGTCGGCAGGGATCTACAATGAGCAGTTCTTC.

Written as DNA, the CDR3 is TGCGCCAGCAGCCATATGATTGCGGGGGCGAACACCGGGGAGCTGTTTTTT. This sequence encodes CASSHMIAGANTGELFF. The V and J genes are TRBV4-1 and TRBJ2-2; 7 bases agree with TRBD2. V lost 3 bases, J lost 0 bases, and 7 bases stayed unmatched. The CDR3 consists of 17 residues. CDR1 and CDR2 (germline): MGHRA, YSYEKL.

V usage is TRBV7-9 and J usage is TRBJ1-3, with D possibly being TRBD1 (5 bases). Trimming stripped 1 base from V and 4 bases from J, with 11 bases between. Germline V CDR1 and CDR2: SEHNR, FQNEAQ (reference sequence). The CDR3 totals 15 residues. CDR3 bases: TGTGCCAGCAGCTTAGGGCTGGGGCAAGGAAACACCATATATTTT. Translating it yields CASSLGLGQGNTIYF.

Ten or more counts support this clonotype. This chain joins TRBV11-2 and TRBJ2-7; 12 bases line up with TRBD2. The CDR3 totals 15 residues. V lost 5 bases, J lost 6 bases, and 8 bases stayed unmatched. Germline lookup yields CDR1 SGHAT and CDR2 FQNNGV. CDR3 in DNA: TGTGCCAGCAGCCCACCGGGACTAGCGGGTCGCGAGCAGTACTTC. Its translation is CASSPPGLAGREQYF.

This chain connects TRBV28 to TRBJ1-5; the D is unclear. The CDR3 is 13 residues long. The V end lost 5 bases, the J end lost 5 bases, and 10 bases lay between the germline ends. Germline loops: CDR1 MDHEN, CDR2 SYDVKM. The CDR3 nucleotides are TGTGCCAGCAGTCCCAGTGGAGATCAGCCCCAGCATTTT. Its protein is CASSPSGDQPQHF.

This clonotype has at least ten counts. The CDR3 here is CAARGLDGSEAFF. In DNA form, the CDR3 reads TGTGCCGCCCGAGGGCTCGATGGTTCTGAAGCTTTCTTT. The chain links TRBV6-1 to TRBJ1-1; no clear D. Germline lookup yields CDR1 MNHNS and CDR2 SASEGT. The CDR3 length is 13 residues. The V and J ends lost 11 bases and 6 bases respectively, with 19 bases between them.

This clonotype has just a few counts. The chain is built from TRBV27 and TRBJ2-5; D might be TRBD1 or TRBD2, each matching 5 bases. The CDR3 covers 15 residues. CDR1 is MNHEY, CDR2 SMNVEV, per germline (reference sequence). V dropped 2 bases and J dropped 4 bases, with 14 bases sitting between them. This CDR3 reads CASSLIFGAGETQYF. DNA for the CDR3: TGTGCCAGCAGTTTAATTTTTGGGGCGGGAGAGACCCAGTACTTC.

Only one count was recorded for this clonotype. The chain couples TRBV30 to TRBJ1-5; TRBD1 might be the D (5 bases). The germline V gene encodes CDR1 GTSNPN and CDR2 SVGIG (reference sequence). The CDR3 runs to 13 residues. V lost 1 base to trimming and J lost 4 bases, with 8 bases between them. Here the CDR3 reads CAWSEGVNQPQHF. The CDR3 bases are TGTGCCTGGAGTGAAGGGGTAAATCAGCCCCAGCATTTT. Together with reference TRBV30 and TRBJ1-5, the CDR3 gives the full variable domain: SQTIHQWPATLVQPVGSPLSLECTVEGTSNPNLYWYRQAAGRGLQLLFYSVGIGQISSEVPQNLSASRPQDRQFILSSKKLLLSDSGFYLCAWSEGVNQPQHFGDGTRLSIL.

This clonotype was seen many times. The genes are TRBV7-6 and TRBJ2-1; TRBD2 agrees at 9 bases. Germline V gene sequence: CDR1 SGHVS, CDR2 FNYEAQ. The junction had 7 bases not matched to a gene; V was cut back by 3 bases and J by 7 bases. The CDR3 is 15 amino acids. CDR3 nucleotide sequence: TGTGCCAGCAGCTTTGAGCTAGCGGGAACGAATGAGCAGTTCTTC. Residues: CASSFELAGTNEQFF.

This clonotype was picked up many times. J is TRBJ1-6 and V is TRBV3-1; 9 bases map to TRBD1. The germline V gene has CDR1 LGHDT and CDR2 YNNKEL (reference sequence). The CDR3 length is 15 residues. V shed 3 bases and J 8 bases; nucleotides not matched to a gene: 5. The CDR3: CASSHPGQGYSPLHF. The CDR3 DNA follows: TGTGCCAGCAGCCATCCGGGACAGGGTTATTCACCCCTCCACTTT.

The CDR3 spells CSASTELNTEAFF. In nucleotides, the CDR3 is TGCAGTGCTAGCACAGAATTGAACACTGAAGCTTTCTTT. This chain connects TRBV20-1 to TRBJ1-1; D is ambiguous. CDR1 is DFQATT, CDR2 SNEGSKA, per germline (reference sequence). The CDR3 is made up of 13 amino acids. Trimming stripped 3 bases from V and 0 bases from J, with 8 bases between.

The rearrangement joins TRBV6-5 to TRBJ2-1; TRBD1 agrees at 7 bases. Germline V CDR1 and CDR2: MNHEY, SVGAGI. V lost 0 bases and J lost 2; bases outside the gene matches: 4. This CDR3 contains 16 residues. The CDR3: CASSYSGQAAYNEQFF. CDR3 DNA sequence: TGTGCCAGCAGTTACTCAGGACAGGCAGCCTACAATGAGCAGTTCTTC.

The V gene is TRBV18, the J gene TRBJ2-3; 14 positions match TRBD2. This CDR3 contains 18 residues. The ends lost 2 bases at V and 4 bases at J; junction bases unmatched: 8. Per the germline V gene, CDR1 is KGHSH and CDR2 is LQKENI. CDR3 loop: CASSPRTSGRYSSDTQYF. The CDR3 nucleotides are TGTGCCAGCTCACCAAGGACTAGCGGGAGGTATTCATCAGATACGCAGTATTTT.

This clonotype was seen only a few times. This may come from a read error, since a much larger clone is one base off. The chain employs TRBV30 and TRBJ1-1, with 7 bases fitting TRBD1. The V gene end was trimmed by 5 bases and the J gene end by 0 bases; junction bases not matched to a gene: 9. The CDR3 has 15 residues. Germline V gene data show CDR1 as GTSNPN and CDR2 as SVGIG (reference sequence). The CDR3 sequence is CAWGPRTGMNTEAFF. The CDR3 DNA reads TGTGCCTGGGGTCCCAGGACAGGCATGAACACTGAAGCTTTCTTT.

This clonotype was found a few times. The chain has TRBV24-1 and TRBJ2-1, with D uncertain. Germline V gene data show CDR1 as KGHDR and CDR2 as SFDVKD. The length of the CDR3 is 12 residues. Trimming took 1 base from V and 9 from J, leaving 6 bases between them. The CDR3 DNA is TGTGCCACCAGTGATTTAGAGGTTGAGCAGTTCTTC. Translated: CATSDLEVEQFF.

This clonotype was detected only a few times. The chain links TRBV7-9 to TRBJ1-2; unclear D gene. Germline CDR1 SEHNR, CDR2 FQNEAQ (reference sequence). The length of the CDR3 is 15 residues. The V end was cut by 5 bases, the J end by 0 bases, with 13 bases between. The CDR3 region has the DNA TGTGCCAGCAGCCTCCTAGCTTTGACTAACTATGGCTACACCTTC. It translates to CASSLLALTNYGYTF.

About this clonotype itself: Germline is not matched at one junction end, which may reflect a read error. This chain uses TRBV3-1 with TRBJ2-3, with TRBD2 identical over 12 bases. The CDR3 is made up of 18 amino acids. CDR1 is LGHDT, CDR2 YNNKEL, per germline (reference sequence). CDR3: CASGQEWLAGGPRDTQYF. CDR3 sequence (DNA): TGTGCCAGCGGCCAAGAGTGGCTAGCGGGAGGGCCCCGGGATACGCAGTATTTT.

V usage is TRBV27 and J usage is TRBJ2-6, with D perhaps matching TRBD2 (6 bases). The CDR3 is 16 amino acids. The V and J ends lost 2 bases and 2 bases respectively, with 10 bases between them. Germline assignment: CDR1 MNHEY and CDR2 SMNVEV (reference sequence). In DNA, the CDR3 is TGTGCCAGCAGTTTAATGTCGGGAGCTGGGGCCAACGTCCTGACTTTC. Translating gives CASSLMSGAGANVLTF.

The table lists this clonotype with a few counts. The chain combines TRBV9 with TRBJ2-3; no firm D call. V was pared by 4 bases and J by 2 bases, with 11 bases between. This CDR3 contains 14 residues. Germline V gives CDR1 SGDLS, CDR2 YYNGEE. The CDR3 sequence is CASSPPQNTDTQYF. For the CDR3, the DNA is TGTGCCAGCAGCCCACCCCAGAACACAGATACGCAGTATTTT.

The chain has TRBV6-2 or TRBV6-3 and TRBJ1-5; D gene unclear. This CDR3 region has 15 residues. The V gene lost 5 bases and the J gene lost 0 bases, with 11 bases spanning the gap. The germline gives CDR1 MNHEY, CDR2 SVGEGT. DNA of the CDR3: TGTGCCAGCAGTCACGGCCGGTATAGCAATCAGCCCCAGCATTTT. Its protein product is CASSHGRYSNQPQHF.

The chain carries TRBV24-1 and TRBJ2-1; D is possibly TRBD2 (7 bases). CDR3 length: 15 residues. The V gene's germline CDR1 is KGHDR and CDR2 SFDVKD. Trimming cost V 3 bases and J 9 bases, with 17 bases left between them. The CDR3 is CATSDGGEGEIEQFF. The CDR3, as DNA: TGTGCCACCAGTGATGGGGGGGAGGGGGAGATTGAGCAGTTCTTC.

The rearrangement links TRBV29-1 to TRBJ2-7; unclear D gene. CDR1 SQVTM and CDR2 ANQGSEA come from the germline V gene. V was clipped by 0 bases and J by 5 bases, with 8 bases between them. The CDR3 has 12 amino acids. CDR3 sequence (DNA): TGCAGCGTTGAAGACCTGTATAACGAGCAGTACTTC. Its protein is CSVEDLYNEQYF.

The V call is TRBV6-1, the J call TRBJ2-7; TRBD1 matches 8 bases. The CDR3 length is 17 residues. The ends lost 5 bases at V and 3 bases at J; junction bases unmatched: 15. CDR1 is MNHNS, CDR2 SASEGT, per germline. The CDR3 here is CASSQTGQAFGGYEQYF. CDR3 DNA sequence: TGTGCCAGCAGTCAAACGGGACAGGCCTTCGGTGGCTACGAGCAGTACTTC.

This clonotype was recorded at least ten times. The chain couples TRBV5-1 to TRBJ2-7; D remains ambiguous. V dropped 5 bases and J dropped 5 bases, with 14 bases sitting between them. The CDR3 consists of 13 residues. Germline values: CDR1 SGHRS, CDR2 YFSETQ. CDR3 nucleotide sequence: TGCGCCAGCAGTCACAATTTCCGGGACGAGCAGTACTTC. Translated, it gives CASSHNFRDEQYF.

This clonotype has only a few counts. The chain uses TRBV11-2 and TRBJ2-3, with 8 bases fitting TRBD1. Germline V gene lookup returns CDR1 SGHAT and CDR2 FQNNGV. The CDR3 loop spans 15 amino acids. The ends lost 7 bases at V and 5 bases at J; junction bases unmatched: 11. CDR3 protein: CASTKYQGARDTQYF. The DNA for the CDR3 is TGTGCCAGCACCAAGTATCAGGGGGCCCGAGATACGCAGTATTTT.

This clonotype was seen a few times. This chain connects TRBV27 to TRBJ2-7; 7 bases line up with TRBD2. The ends lost 10 bases at V and 5 bases at J; junction bases unmatched: 14. In germline, CDR1 is MNHEY, CDR2 SMNVEV (reference sequence). The CDR3 is made up of 14 amino acids. This CDR3 is CATAYGGRVHEQYF. In nucleotides, the CDR3 is TGTGCCACCGCCTATGGGGGGAGGGTTCACGAGCAGTACTTC.

This sequence joins TRBV6-2 or TRBV6-3 and TRBJ2-7; possible D gene TRBD2, 6 bases. The CDR3 contains 17 residues. Trimming removed 2 bases from V and 6 bases from J, with 23 bases in between. The germline V gene encodes CDR1 MNHEY and CDR2 SVGEGT. The DNA for the CDR3 is TGTGCCAGCAGTTACGGTGGACGGAGAACCTCCGGGGGCGAGCAGTACTTC. This translates into CASSYGGRRTSGGEQYF.

In this sample, this clonotype turned up a few times. V is TRBV19 and J is TRBJ1-5; D remains ambiguous. V was cut by 6 bases and J by 2 bases, with 17 bases left in between. Germline loops: CDR1 LNHDA, CDR2 SQIVND (reference sequence). This CDR3 contains 16 residues. This CDR3 is CASSRSWGRGNQPQHF. As DNA, the CDR3 is TGTGCCAGTAGCAGGTCATGGGGTAGGGGCAATCAGCCCCAGCATTTT.